These 31 T cell receptor beta chains originate from one sample sequenced in a study of T-cell reconstitution after alpha-beta-depleted transplantation in children. Unique molecular identifiers were incorporated into the prepared TCRbeta library. MiXCR, applied by TCRdb to the PCR reads, yields one record per CDR3 protein. The repertoire holds some 200,000 distinct CDR3 sequences, approximately 8.4% seen once, with less than 40% in the top ten. Source: PBMCs, mostly from graft donor cells, taken 360 days after TCRalphabeta/CD19-depleted stem cell transplant. These receptors all come from a male patient aged 2-9 years who had a stem cell transplant for acute myeloid leukemia, so the T cells may come from the graft donor.

The table lists this clonotype with a few counts. The chain links TRBV5-1 to TRBJ1-3, with D possibly matching TRBD1 (5 bases). The length of the CDR3 is 15 residues. Germline V gene lookup returns CDR1 SGHRS and CDR2 YFSETQ. V was clipped by 4 bases and J by 0 bases, with 11 bases between them. This CDR3 is CASSLGLNSGNTIYF. CDR3 nucleotides: TGCGCCAGCAGCCTGGGACTGAACTCTGGAAACACCATATATTTT.

This clonotype has more than one count but fewer than ten. The chain joins TRBV6-2 or TRBV6-3 to TRBJ2-7; D perhaps matches TRBD1 (5 bases). The V and J ends lost 6 bases and 2 bases respectively, with 17 bases between them. Germline loops: CDR1 MNHEY, CDR2 SVGEGT. The CDR3 is made up of 15 amino acids. The CDR3 sequence is CASSMVHGHPYEQYF. CDR3 DNA sequence: TGTGCCAGCAGCATGGTTCATGGACATCCCTACGAGCAGTACTTC.

This clonotype was detected only a few times. This chain joins TRBV12-3 or TRBV12-4 and TRBJ2-1; D is possibly TRBD1 or TRBD2 (5 bases each). The CDR3 covers 14 residues. V gave up 2 bases and J gave up 9 bases, with 14 bases separating them. In DNA form, the CDR3 reads TGTGCCAGCAGTTTAAGGCTCGGGGCCATTGAGCAGTTCTTC. It yields the protein CASSLRLGAIEQFF.

This clonotype appeared many times. The chain links TRBV12-3 or TRBV12-4 to TRBJ2-7, with 9 bases that match TRBD2. There are 13 residues in the CDR3. The junction had 5 bases not matched to a gene; V was cut back by 4 bases and J by 7 bases. CDR3 nucleotides: TGTGCCAGCAGTTCGGGACTAGCTATGGAGCAGTACGTC. Its translation is CASSSGLAMEQYV.

The gene calls are TRBV3-1 and TRBJ2-7, with D maybe TRBD1 (5 bases). The CDR3 has 15 residues. Germline-derived CDR1 and CDR2 are LGHDT and YNNKEL (reference sequence). Trimming shortened V by 1 base and J by 4 bases, and 14 bases separated the two germline ends. The CDR3 sequence: CASSQGLGARYEQYF. The CDR3 DNA sequence: TGTGCCAGCAGCCAAGGACTTGGGGCACGTTACGAGCAGTACTTC.

This clonotype was seen repeatedly, ten times or more. This chain uses TRBV25-1 with TRBJ2-3; a weak D match, TRBD2 (5 bases). Germline V CDR1 and CDR2: MGHDK, SYGVNS. The CDR3 is 15 residues long. Trimming took off 2 bases at V and 2 bases at J, with 11 bases between the two ends. DNA of the CDR3: TGTGCCAGCAGTGAAGTGCGGGCCTTCACAGATACGCAGTATTTT. Residues: CASSEVRAFTDTQYF.

As to this clonotype: This CDR3 fails to terminate in the conserved phenylalanine or tryptophan, so it likely reflects a read error. The chain recombines TRBV7-2 with TRBJ1-5, with 7 positions matching TRBD1. Germline assignment: CDR1 SGHTA and CDR2 FQGNSA. The CDR3 consists of 13 residues. After removal of 3 bases from V and 6 bases from J, the junction contained 2 bases not matched to a gene. The chain's CDR3 is CASSLTGRQPQHS. The DNA of the CDR3 is TGTGCCAGCAGCTTGACAGGGCGTCAGCCCCAGCATTCT.

There are many counts of this clonotype. The chain couples TRBV10-2 to TRBJ1-1; D might be TRBD1 (6 bases). This CDR3 has 12 residues. The germline V and J ends were trimmed by 8 bases and 7 bases, with 14 bases remaining between them. Germline-derived CDR1 and CDR2 are WSHSY and SAAADI. The CDR3 here is CASGGVRDEAFF. CDR3 DNA sequence: TGCGCCAGCGGGGGCGTACGCGATGAAGCTTTCTTT.

The rearrangement links TRBV15 to TRBJ2-5; D unclear. Germline V gene lookup returns CDR1 LNHNV and CDR2 YYDKDF (reference sequence). V was trimmed by 2 bases and J by 0 bases, leaving 1 base between them. The CDR3 is made up of 12 amino acids. The CDR3 DNA reads TGTGCCACCAGCAGACACCAAGAGACCCAGTACTTC. This encodes CATSRHQETQYF.

This clonotype was seen at least ten times. The V call is TRBV5-6, the J call TRBJ2-7, with 10 bases lining up with TRBD2. Germline CDR1 and CDR2: SGHDT and YYEEEE. The CDR3 loop spans 17 amino acids. The J segment lost 5 bases and the V segment lost 1 base, leaving 12 bases of the junction unmatched. Here the CDR3 DNA reads TGTGCCAGCAGCTTGTTTGGGACTAGCGACGGTTACAACGAGCAGTACTTC. As protein: CASSLFGTSDGYNEQYF. Together with reference TRBV5-6 and TRBJ2-7, the CDR3 gives the full variable domain: DAGVTQSPTHLIKTRGQQVTLRCSPKSGHDTVSWYQQALGQGPQFIFQYYEEEERQRGNFPDRFSGHQFPNYSSELNVNALLLGDSALYLCASSLFGTSDGYNEQYFGPGTRLTVT.

The V and J genes are TRBV5-5 and TRBJ1-1; no clear D gene. Trimming stripped 0 bases from V and 1 base from J, with 7 bases between. The CDR3 has 14 residues. Germline V gene sequence: CDR1 SGHKS, CDR2 YYEKEE (reference sequence). CDR3 sequence reads: CASSLGPENTEAFF. The CDR3, as DNA: TGTGCCAGCAGCTTGGGACCAGAGAACACTGAAGCTTTCTTT.

The table lists this clonotype with many counts. The chain has TRBV7-9 and TRBJ1-6; 7 bases agree with TRBD1. Germline trimming cut 5 bases from V and 10 bases from J; bases unmatched to any gene: 11. In germline, CDR1 is SEHNR, CDR2 FQNEAQ (reference sequence). The CDR3 runs 15 residues. The CDR3 sequence: CASSPQTGSYSPLHF. Written as DNA, the CDR3 is TGTGCCAGCAGCCCCCAGACAGGGTCGTACTCACCCCTCCACTTT.

This clonotype came up a few times. This chain joins TRBV20-1 and TRBJ2-5; D possibly corresponds to TRBD2 (5 bases). Germline CDR1 DFQATT, CDR2 SNEGSKA (reference sequence). Trimming removed 1 base at V and 5 bases at J, with 23 bases between. The length of the CDR3 is 17 residues. CDR3 coding DNA: TGCAGTGCTAGAGTCCGTCTCCGTGGCGGGTCGTGGGAGACCCAGTACTTC. This translates into CSARVRLRGGSWETQYF.

This clonotype was found a few times. This sequence joins TRBV3-1 and TRBJ2-3, with TRBD2 matching 8 bases. V dropped 0 bases and J dropped 9; count of bases not matched to a gene: 8. The CDR3 is 15 residues long. Per the germline V gene, CDR1 is LGHDT and CDR2 is YNNKEL (reference sequence). The CDR3 DNA is TGTGCCAGCAGCCAAGAGCTAGCGGGCGCCGAAACGCAGTATTTT. Translating it yields CASSQELAGAETQYF.

This clonotype was counted a few times. V is TRBV7-9 and J is TRBJ2-1, with 7 bases that match TRBD2. The CDR3 spans 14 residues. After removal of 5 bases from V and 5 bases from J, the junction contained 6 bases not matched to a gene. Germline CDR1 and CDR2: SEHNR and FQNEAQ (reference sequence). CDR3 in amino acids: CASSPGAGDNEQFF. CDR3 DNA sequence: TGTGCCAGCAGCCCCGGGGCGGGGGACAATGAGCAGTTCTTC.

This clonotype was detected only a few times. Possible read error: a much larger clone is one base away. The chain is built from TRBV5-1 and TRBJ2-3; TRBD1 matches 9 bases. Per germline, CDR1 SGHRS and CDR2 YFSETQ. This CDR3 is 17 amino acids long. The CDR3 is CANSPPLGGQGTDTQYF. The CDR3 DNA reads TGCGCCAACAGCCCCCCCTTAGGGGGACAGGGAACAGATACGCAGTATTTT. Full variable domain (rest looked up from reference TRBV5-1 and TRBJ2-3): KAGVTQTPRYLIKTRGQQVTLSCSPISGHRSVSWYQQTPGQGLQFLFEYFSETQRNKGNFPGRFSGRQFSNSRSEMNVSTLELGDSALYLCANSPPLGGQGTDTQYFGPGTRLTVL.

This clonotype was detected many times. The CDR3 region is CASSFRGGSYNEQFF. The CDR3 DNA reads as TGTGCCAGCAGTTTCCGGGGGGGTTCCTACAATGAGCAGTTCTTC. The rearrangement uses TRBV12-3 or TRBV12-4 and TRBJ2-1; 8 bases are a match to TRBD2. This CDR3 region has 15 residues. V lost 3 bases to trimming and J lost 1 base; unmatched junction nucleotides: 2.

There are a few counts of this clonotype. The chain is built from TRBV12-3 or TRBV12-4 and TRBJ2-5; D may be TRBD2 (5 bases). The germline V and J ends were trimmed by 6 bases and 1 base, with 21 bases remaining between them. CDR3 length: 17 amino acids. The CDR3 sequence: CASSFAGPRGIQETQYF. CDR3 DNA: TGTGCCAGCAGCTTCGCCGGGCCCCGAGGGATCCAAGAGACCCAGTACTTC.

This clonotype was found once. The chain recombines TRBV5-4 with TRBJ2-5; the D gene could be TRBD1 or TRBD2 (7 bases each). The V gene's germline CDR1 is SGHNT and CDR2 YYREEE (reference sequence). The CDR3 consists of 16 residues. V was trimmed by 0 bases and J by 4 bases, leaving 16 bases between them. The CDR3 loop reads CASSLEVRRGGETQYF. The CDR3 coding sequence is TGTGCCAGCAGCTTGGAGGTTCGCAGGGGGGGAGAGACCCAGTACTTC.

This clonotype has at least ten counts. The V and J genes are TRBV18 and TRBJ2-1; D gene ambiguous. CDR1 is KGHSH and CDR2 is LQKENI in the germline V gene. V was clipped by 3 bases and J by 2 bases, with 11 bases between them. CDR3 length equals 15 residues. The CDR3 loop is CASSPSSSAYNEQFF. DNA of the CDR3: TGTGCCAGCTCACCCTCTAGTTCCGCCTACAATGAGCAGTTCTTC. Drawing the rest from reference TRBV18 and TRBJ2-1, the complete variable domain is NAGVMQNPRHLVRRRGQEARLRCSPMKGHSHVYWYRQLPEEGLKFMVYLQKENIIDESGMPKERFSAEFPKEGPSILRIQQVVRGDSAAYFCASSPSSSAYNEQFFGPGTRLTVL.

The chain recombines TRBV5-1 with TRBJ2-3; 9 bases are a match to TRBD1. V lost 7 bases to trimming and J lost 4 bases; unmatched junction nucleotides: 28. Germline values: CDR1 SGHRS, CDR2 YFSETQ. This CDR3 comprises 21 residues. The CDR3 region is CASGQPKGQGTTPWVPDTQYF. The CDR3 DNA reads as TGCGCCAGCGGGCAGCCTAAGGGACAGGGAACGACACCCTGGGTCCCAGATACGCAGTATTTT.

Ten or more counts support this clonotype. The rearrangement uses TRBV29-1 and TRBJ1-1; no reliable D call. V was cut by 5 bases and J by 1 base, with 8 bases left in between. The CDR3 is made up of 12 amino acids. CDR1 is SQVTM, CDR2 ANQGSEA, per germline. The CDR3 DNA reads TGCAGCGTTTACCGGAAGAACACTGAAGCTTTCTTT. This sequence encodes CSVYRKNTEAFF.

This clonotype was counted only a few times. The J gene is TRBJ1-2, the V gene TRBV4-1; 7 bases align to TRBD1. The germline gives CDR1 MGHRA, CDR2 YSYEKL. This CDR3 is 16 amino acids long. J lost 3 bases, V lost 1 base, and 8 bases had no gene match. The CDR3 loop is CASSQGGGGSDYGYTF. The CDR3 region has the DNA TGCGCCAGCAGCCAAGGTGGAGGGGGCTCGGACTATGGCTACACCTTC.

This clonotype was recorded at least ten times. The CDR3 is CASSLEGYDTEAFF. The CDR3 nucleotides are TGCGCCAGCAGCTTGGAAGGGTACGACACTGAAGCTTTCTTT. The gene calls are TRBV5-1 and TRBJ1-1, with unresolved D. The CDR3 contains 14 residues. Germline CDR1 is SGHRS and CDR2 is YFSETQ. V was trimmed by 0 bases and J by 3 bases, leaving 9 bases between them.

This sequence joins TRBV3-1 and TRBJ2-7; 10 bases match TRBD2. The CDR3 sequence is 20 residues long. Per germline, CDR1 LGHDT and CDR2 YNNKEL (reference sequence). V was pared by 1 base and J by 3 bases, with 18 bases of the junction left unmatched. The CDR3 region has the DNA TGTGCCAGCAGCCAAGTGAGAGGGTTGTGGGGACTAGCGTTCTACTACGAGCAGTACTTC. This gives the protein CASSQVRGLWGLAFYYEQYF.

The rearrangement joins TRBV7-8 to TRBJ1-2; TRBD1 matches 9 bases. This CDR3 comprises 15 residues. Looked up from germline, CDR1 is SGHVS and CDR2 is FQNEAQ. The V and J ends lost 5 bases and 6 bases, in that order; junction bases with no gene match: 10. The CDR3 nucleotides read TGTGCCAGCAGCCCGTCCGGGACAGGGACCGATGGCTACACCTTC. It encodes CASSPSGTGTDGYTF.

The gene calls are TRBV5-6 and TRBJ2-3, with unresolved D. V gave up 0 bases and J gave up 7 bases, with 9 bases separating them. The CDR3 has 13 amino acids. CDR1 and CDR2 from the germline V gene are SGHDT and YYEEEE. Here the CDR3 reads CASSLESPYTQYF. The CDR3 DNA follows: TGTGCCAGCAGCTTGGAGTCCCCTTATACGCAGTATTTT.

This rearrangement joins TRBV20-1 to TRBJ2-7; a weak D match, TRBD1 (5 bases). Trimming cost V 6 bases and J 2 bases, with 11 bases left between them. The CDR3 is 12 amino acids. The germline V gene encodes CDR1 DFQATT and CDR2 SNEGSKA (reference sequence). The CDR3 DNA reads as TGCAGTGCAGAGAGCAGGGCCTACGAGCAGTACTTC. Its translation is CSAESRAYEQYF.

There are many counts of this clonotype. The V and J genes are TRBV5-5 and TRBJ2-7, with TRBD1 identical over 12 bases. CDR3 size: 15 residues. Per germline, CDR1 SGHKS and CDR2 YYEKEE (reference sequence). After removal of 1 base from V and 6 bases from J, the junction contained 5 bases not matched to a gene. CDR3 sequence (DNA): TGTGCCAGCAGCTTGCCGGGACAGGGGGCATCCGAGCAGTACGTC. It is translated as CASSLPGQGASEQYV.

This clonotype was observed a few times. The J gene is TRBJ2-7, the V gene TRBV5-1; unclear D gene. CDR3 size: 13 residues. The V end lost 0 bases, the J end lost 5 bases, and 9 bases lay between the germline ends. CDR1 and CDR2 (germline): SGHRS, YFSETQ. The CDR3 DNA reads TGCGCCAGCAGCTTGGGGACGGAGAACGAGCAGTACGTC. Translation: CASSLGTENEQYV.

This clonotype was picked up many times. This sequence joins TRBV20-1 and TRBJ2-1; 9 bases fit TRBD2. The trim removed 2 bases at V and 7 bases at J, leaving 6 bases unmatched. This CDR3 contains 14 residues. The germline CDR1 and CDR2 sequences are DFQATT and SNEGSKA (reference sequence). CDR3 in DNA: TGCAGTGCTAGACCGGGACTAGCCCTTAATGAGCAGTTCTTC. It yields the protein CSARPGLALNEQFF.